Included here is one T cell receptor (beta chain) sequence, with context. This record comes from a study of cytomegalovirus exposure and HLA in healthy donors. A multiplex PCR was run with 60 Vbeta primers and 13 Jbeta primers. The table came from immunoSEQ multiplex PCR; TCRdb's copy has only in-frame clones and leaves some out. The sample yields some 130,000 clones, approximately 79% seen once. Germline-derived CDR1 and CDR2 are SGHRS and YFSETQ. CDR3 size: 14 residues. V dropped 0 bases and J dropped 0 bases, with 5 bases sitting between them. V usage is TRBV5-1 and J usage is TRBJ2-3, with unresolved D. Sequenced input: PBMCs. The sequence was obtained from a man between 50 and 59 years old in good health and CMV-seropositive. The CDR3 DNA reads as TGCGCCAGCAGCTTGGCCCGGAGCACAGATACGCAGTATTTT. Residues: CASSLARSTDTQYF.